What follows are 6 T cell receptor beta chains derived from one specimen sequenced in a study of T cell repertoires in cytomegalovirus infection. Each CDR3 protein is one row after TCRdb ran MiXCR on the reads. The sample records 300,000 to 450,000 distinct CDR3 sequences, less than 20% being singletons. Material for sequencing was PBMCs. Every receptor here comes from a human donor in good health (CMV status not recorded). Some clones in this sample may be carry-over from other donors' samples.

This clonotype appeared a few times. As DNA, the CDR3 is TGTGCCAGTAGTCCTCGGGGGTACCAAGAGACCCAGTACTTC. Protein sequence: CASSPRGYQETQYF. The genes are TRBV19 and TRBJ2-5, with a possible D match to TRBD2 (6 bases). The germline gives CDR1 LNHDA, CDR2 SQIVND (reference sequence). The CDR3 consists of 14 residues. The V end lost 5 bases, the J end lost 0 bases, and 10 bases lay between the germline ends.

Concerning this clonotype: The junction differs from germline at one of its ends, possibly a read error. J is TRBJ2-1 and V is TRBV11-2; the match to TRBD2 covers 7 bases. This CDR3 contains 15 residues. CDR1 and CDR2 (germline): SGHAT, FQNNGV. The CDR3 loop is CPSSFVIKRGNEQFF. CDR3 DNA: TGTCCCAGCAGCTTCGTCATTAAGCGGGGCAATGAGCAGTTCTTC.

This clonotype was counted between two and nine times. The rearrangement links TRBV7-2 to TRBJ1-2; D unresolved. The CDR3 covers 13 residues. The V gene lost 1 base and the J gene lost 11 bases, with 14 bases spanning the gap. Germline V gene data show CDR1 as SGHTA and CDR2 as FQGNSA. The CDR3 spells CASSLVGQFRYTF. The DNA of the CDR3 is TGTGCCAGCAGCTTAGTAGGCCAGTTTCGTTACACCTTC.

This clonotype was seen only a few times. V is TRBV18 and J is TRBJ2-2; D gene uncertain. Germline CDR1 KGHSH, CDR2 LQKENI. Trimming pared 0 bases from V and 7 bases from J, leaving 3 bases between. The CDR3 covers 12 residues. The CDR3 is CASSPPGGELFF. CDR3 bases: TGTGCCAGCTCACCACCCGGCGGGGAGCTGTTTTTT.

The chain uses TRBV20-1 and TRBJ2-1; D is perhaps TRBD2 (5 bases). Trimming took off 0 bases at V and 9 bases at J, with 18 bases between the two ends. This CDR3 spans 15 amino acids. Looked up from germline, CDR1 is DFQATT and CDR2 is SNEGSKA (reference sequence). The CDR3 DNA follows: TGCAGTGCTAGAGACCCTAGCAGGCCCGGCGTTGAGCAGTTCTTC. This codes for CSARDPSRPGVEQFF.

This clonotype was detected ten times or more. This chain connects TRBV10-2 to TRBJ1-5; D is possibly TRBD1 (6 bases). The CDR3 totals 14 residues. The germline V gene encodes CDR1 WSHSY and CDR2 SAAADI. The V end lost 6 bases, the J end lost 5 bases, and 14 bases lay between the germline ends. CDR3 nucleotide sequence: TGCGCCAGCAGCGGGAACAGGGCCGATCAGCCCCAGCATTTT. Its protein is CASSGNRADQPQHF.